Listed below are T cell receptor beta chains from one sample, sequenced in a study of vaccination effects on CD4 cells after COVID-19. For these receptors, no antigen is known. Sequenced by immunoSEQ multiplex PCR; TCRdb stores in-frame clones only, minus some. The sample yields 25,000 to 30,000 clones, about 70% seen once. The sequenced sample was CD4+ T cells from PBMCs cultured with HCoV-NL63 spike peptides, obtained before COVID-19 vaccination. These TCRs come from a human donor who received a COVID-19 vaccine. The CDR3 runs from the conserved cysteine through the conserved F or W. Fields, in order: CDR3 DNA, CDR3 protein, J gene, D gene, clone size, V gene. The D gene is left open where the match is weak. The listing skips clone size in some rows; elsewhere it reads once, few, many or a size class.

cdr3_nt: TGTGCCAGCAGCCACAGGGCCGCCGGGGAGCTGTTTTTT
cdr3_aa: CASSHRAAGELFF
j_call: TRBJ2-2
d_call: NA
clone_size: NA
v_call: TRBV3-1/TRBV3-2

cdr3_nt: TGCGCCAGCAGCCAAGGAACCTATGGCTACACCTTC
cdr3_aa: CASSQGTYGYTF
j_call: TRBJ1-2
d_call: NA
clone_size: once
v_call: TRBV4-3

cdr3_nt: TGCAGCGTTCTGACAGGGTTCGATCAGCCCCAGCATTTT
cdr3_aa: CSVLTGFDQPQHF
j_call: TRBJ1-5
d_call: TRBD1
clone_size: NA
v_call: TRBV29-1

cdr3_nt: TGTGCCAGCAGCGCACTAGCGGGAGTGAGTGAGCAGTACTTC
cdr3_aa: CASSALAGVSEQYF
j_call: TRBJ2-7
d_call: TRBD2
clone_size: once
v_call: TRBV2

cdr3_nt: TGTGCCAGCAGCTTAGCGAGGGATCAGCCCCAGCATTTT
cdr3_aa: CASSLARDQPQHF
j_call: TRBJ1-5
d_call: NA
clone_size: once
v_call: TRBV7-8

cdr3_nt: TGTGCCAGCTCACCAAACGGAGGGAATTCTAACTATGGCTACACCTTC
cdr3_aa: CASSPNGGNSNYGYTF
j_call: TRBJ1-2
d_call: NA
clone_size: NA
v_call: TRBV18

cdr3_nt: TGTGCCAGCAGACTAATAAATGAGCAGTTCTTC
cdr3_aa: CASRLINEQFF
j_call: TRBJ2-1
d_call: NA
clone_size: once
v_call: TRBV2

cdr3_nt: TGTGCCAGCAGCAAAATCGGACCCCTCCGAGCTTTCTTT
cdr3_aa: CASSKIGPLRAFF
j_call: TRBJ1-1
d_call: NA
clone_size: few
v_call: TRBV21-1

cdr3_nt: TGTGCCAGCAGCCCTGGGACTAGCGGGAAGATAGATACGCAGTATTTT
cdr3_aa: CASSPGTSGKIDTQYF
j_call: TRBJ2-3
d_call: TRBD2
clone_size: NA
v_call: TRBV9

cdr3_nt: TGTGCCAGCAGTTTGGGGGGCTTGCGGGGGCATACTGAAGCTTTCTTT
cdr3_aa: CASSLGGLRGHTEAFF
j_call: TRBJ1-1
d_call: NA
clone_size: NA
v_call: TRBV28

cdr3_nt: TGTGCCAGCAGCCACCCCCAGGGTGAAGCTTTCTTT
cdr3_aa: CASSHPQGEAFF
j_call: TRBJ1-1
d_call: NA
clone_size: few
v_call: TRBV3-1/TRBV3-2

cdr3_nt: TGTGCCAGCAGTGCCGACAGGGGCTACGAGCAGTACTTC
cdr3_aa: CASSADRGYEQYF
j_call: TRBJ2-7
d_call: TRBD1
clone_size: NA
v_call: TRBV12-3/TRBV12-4

cdr3_nt: TGTGCCAGCAGTTACTCGAAAAGCGCAATCGTGTTCTACGAGCAGTACTTC
cdr3_aa: CASSYSKSAIVFYEQYF
j_call: TRBJ2-7
d_call: NA
clone_size: NA
v_call: TRBV6-2/TRBV6-3

cdr3_nt: TGTGCCAGCAGCTCCCCGGGCGGGCAAAACATTCAGTACTTC
cdr3_aa: CASSSPGGQNIQYF
j_call: TRBJ2-4
d_call: NA
clone_size: NA
v_call: TRBV5-4

cdr3_nt: TGTGCCAGCAGTTACGGTTCGTCAGGGTGGGGCGAGCAGTACTTC
cdr3_aa: CASSYGSSGWGEQYF
j_call: TRBJ2-7
d_call: NA
clone_size: NA
v_call: TRBV6-5

cdr3_nt: TGTGCCAGCAGCTTAAGGGGCGGTCATAGCAATCAGCCCCAGCATTTT
cdr3_aa: CASSLRGGHSNQPQHF
j_call: TRBJ1-5
d_call: NA
clone_size: few
v_call: TRBV7-8

cdr3_nt: TGTGCCACCAGCAGAGATATGACAGCCTATGGCTACACCTTC
cdr3_aa: CATSRDMTAYGYTF
j_call: TRBJ1-2
d_call: NA
clone_size: NA
v_call: TRBV15

cdr3_nt: TGCAGTGCCAGTGAGATGAGAGATCAGCCCCAGCATTTT
cdr3_aa: CSASEMRDQPQHF
j_call: TRBJ1-5
d_call: NA
clone_size: NA
v_call: TRBV20-1

cdr3_nt: TGTGCCAGCAGCTTCGGCCCATCTTCCTACGAGCAGTACTTC
cdr3_aa: CASSFGPSSYEQYF
j_call: TRBJ2-7
d_call: NA
clone_size: NA
v_call: TRBV7-9

cdr3_nt: TGTGCCAGCAGTGAATCATGGCTTTATAGTGGCTACACCTTC
cdr3_aa: CASSESWLYSGYTF
j_call: TRBJ1-2
d_call: NA
clone_size: NA
v_call: TRBV25-1

cdr3_nt: TGCGCCAGTGGCCCCGGGGTAGAGTCCGGGGAGCTGTTTTTT
cdr3_aa: CASGPGVESGELFF
j_call: TRBJ2-2
d_call: NA
clone_size: NA
v_call: TRBV5-1

cdr3_nt: TGCGCCAGCGGACCCGACAGGGACGGGGTAAGGAACACTGAAGCTTTCTTT
cdr3_aa: CASGPDRDGVRNTEAFF
j_call: TRBJ1-1
d_call: TRBD1
clone_size: NA
v_call: TRBV5-1

cdr3_nt: TGTGCCAGCAGCTTAGTTGCAGGGGCTGAATATGGCTACACCTTC
cdr3_aa: CASSLVAGAEYGYTF
j_call: TRBJ1-2
d_call: NA
clone_size: once
v_call: TRBV5-6

cdr3_nt: TGTGCCAGCAGCCAATCCAACGGCCTCATAAACTATGGCTACACCTTC
cdr3_aa: CASSQSNGLINYGYTF
j_call: TRBJ1-2
d_call: NA
clone_size: NA
v_call: TRBV14

cdr3_nt: TGTGCCACCAGTCGCCGGGAGGGCCATGAGCAGTTCTTC
cdr3_aa: CATSRREGHEQFF
j_call: TRBJ2-1
d_call: TRBD2
clone_size: NA
v_call: TRBV24-1

cdr3_nt: TGCGCCAGCAGCTTACAGGGTAACTATGGCTACACCTTC
cdr3_aa: CASSLQGNYGYTF
j_call: TRBJ1-2
d_call: NA
clone_size: NA
v_call: TRBV5-1

cdr3_nt: TGTGCCAGCAGGAGGGGCAGCCAGCCCTACAATGAGCAGTTCTTC
cdr3_aa: CASRRGSQPYNEQFF
j_call: TRBJ2-1
d_call: NA
clone_size: NA
v_call: TRBV6-5

cdr3_nt: TGTGCCAGCCACGGCCAGGCTGGGGGGAGCACTGAAGCTTTCTTT
cdr3_aa: CASHGQAGGSTEAFF
j_call: TRBJ1-1
d_call: NA
clone_size: NA
v_call: TRBV18

cdr3_nt: TGTGCCATCAGCCTGGGGGGTTCCAATGAAGCTTTCTTT
cdr3_aa: CAISLGGSNEAFF
j_call: TRBJ1-1
d_call: NA
clone_size: NA
v_call: TRBV10-3

cdr3_nt: TGCAGTGCCAGTCCCGGCAACAATGAGCAGTTCTTC
cdr3_aa: CSASPGNNEQFF
j_call: TRBJ2-1
d_call: NA
clone_size: NA
v_call: TRBV20-1

cdr3_nt: TGCGCCAGCAGTCAACCAAATGAAAAACTGTTTTTT
cdr3_aa: CASSQPNEKLFF
j_call: TRBJ1-4
d_call: NA
clone_size: NA
v_call: TRBV5-1

cdr3_nt: TGTGCCAGCAGCCCGTTCGGGGGGAGATTGGACTTC
cdr3_aa: CASSPFGGRLDF
j_call: TRBJ2-7
d_call: TRBD2
clone_size: NA
v_call: TRBV5-4

cdr3_nt: TGTGCCAGCAGCTGGAATCCGGCTTCGAACACTGAAGCTTTCTTT
cdr3_aa: CASSWNPASNTEAFF
j_call: TRBJ1-1
d_call: NA
clone_size: NA
v_call: TRBV27

cdr3_nt: TGCGCCAGCAGCTCTCGACCCGAACCGAGACCCTATGGCTACACCTTC
cdr3_aa: CASSSRPEPRPYGYTF
j_call: TRBJ1-2
d_call: NA
clone_size: NA
v_call: TRBV5-1

cdr3_nt: TGCAGCGTTGAAGTGGGCCGTGGCTACACCTTC
cdr3_aa: CSVEVGRGYTF
j_call: TRBJ1-2
d_call: NA
clone_size: NA
v_call: TRBV29-1

cdr3_nt: TGTGCCACTACCAGTCGACGGGATTATCAGCCCCAGCATTTT
cdr3_aa: CATTSRRDYQPQHF
j_call: TRBJ1-5
d_call: NA
clone_size: NA
v_call: TRBV15

cdr3_nt: TGTGCCAGCAGCCTCCTTGGTCTCGGAGCTTTCTTT
cdr3_aa: CASSLLGLGAFF
j_call: TRBJ1-1
d_call: NA
clone_size: NA
v_call: TRBV7-2

cdr3_nt: TGTGCCAGCAGCTTAAAGATAGCCCTGGCTGAAGCTTTCTTT
cdr3_aa: CASSLKIALAEAFF
j_call: TRBJ1-1
d_call: NA
clone_size: NA
v_call: TRBV11-2

cdr3_nt: TGTGCCACCAGCAGATCCCAGGACAGGGGATTGGGAGGCTACACCTTC
cdr3_aa: CATSRSQDRGLGGYTF
j_call: TRBJ1-2
d_call: TRBD1
clone_size: NA
v_call: TRBV15

cdr3_nt: TGTGCCAGCAGAATCACGGGATTTCATGAAGCTTTCTTT
cdr3_aa: CASRITGFHEAFF
j_call: TRBJ1-1
d_call: NA
clone_size: NA
v_call: TRBV12-3/TRBV12-4

cdr3_nt: TGTGCCAGCAGTCCACTCGTATGGACAGGGTTAAAGACTGAAGCTTTCTTT
cdr3_aa: CASSPLVWTGLKTEAFF
j_call: TRBJ1-1
d_call: TRBD1
clone_size: NA
v_call: TRBV27

cdr3_nt: TGTGCCAGCAGTCTAGGACAGTCCTACGAGCAGTACTTC
cdr3_aa: CASSLGQSYEQYF
j_call: TRBJ2-7
d_call: NA
clone_size: NA
v_call: TRBV11-2

cdr3_nt: TGTGCCAGCAGCCCACAGGACACTGAAGCTTTCTTT
cdr3_aa: CASSPQDTEAFF
j_call: TRBJ1-1
d_call: NA
clone_size: NA
v_call: TRBV9

cdr3_nt: TGCGCCAGCAGCTCCGGACGGGGGTATAATTCACCCCTCCACTTT
cdr3_aa: CASSSGRGYNSPLHF
j_call: TRBJ1-6
d_call: NA
clone_size: NA
v_call: TRBV5-1

cdr3_nt: TGTGCCACCCGAGCTCCCGCAGGAAGAACTGAAGCTTTCTTT
cdr3_aa: CATRAPAGRTEAFF
j_call: TRBJ1-1
d_call: NA
clone_size: NA
v_call: TRBV19

cdr3_nt: TGTGCCAGCAGCCGGGACGAGGGAAAAGCTTTCTTT
cdr3_aa: CASSRDEGKAFF
j_call: TRBJ1-1
d_call: NA
clone_size: NA
v_call: TRBV7-9